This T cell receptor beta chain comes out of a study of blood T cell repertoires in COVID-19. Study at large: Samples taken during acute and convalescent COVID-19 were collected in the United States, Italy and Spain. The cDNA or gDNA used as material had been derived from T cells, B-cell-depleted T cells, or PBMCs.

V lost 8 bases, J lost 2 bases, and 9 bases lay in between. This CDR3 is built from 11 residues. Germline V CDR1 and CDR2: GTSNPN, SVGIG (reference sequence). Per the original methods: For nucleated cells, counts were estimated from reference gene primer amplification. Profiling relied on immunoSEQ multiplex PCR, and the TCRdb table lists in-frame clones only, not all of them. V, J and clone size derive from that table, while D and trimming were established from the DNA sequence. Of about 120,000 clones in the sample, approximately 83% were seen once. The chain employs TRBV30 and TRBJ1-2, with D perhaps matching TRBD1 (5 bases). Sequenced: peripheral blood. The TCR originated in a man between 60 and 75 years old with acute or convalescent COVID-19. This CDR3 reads CAQAGNYGYTF. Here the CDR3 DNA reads TGTGCCCAGGCAGGGAACTATGGCTACACCTTC.